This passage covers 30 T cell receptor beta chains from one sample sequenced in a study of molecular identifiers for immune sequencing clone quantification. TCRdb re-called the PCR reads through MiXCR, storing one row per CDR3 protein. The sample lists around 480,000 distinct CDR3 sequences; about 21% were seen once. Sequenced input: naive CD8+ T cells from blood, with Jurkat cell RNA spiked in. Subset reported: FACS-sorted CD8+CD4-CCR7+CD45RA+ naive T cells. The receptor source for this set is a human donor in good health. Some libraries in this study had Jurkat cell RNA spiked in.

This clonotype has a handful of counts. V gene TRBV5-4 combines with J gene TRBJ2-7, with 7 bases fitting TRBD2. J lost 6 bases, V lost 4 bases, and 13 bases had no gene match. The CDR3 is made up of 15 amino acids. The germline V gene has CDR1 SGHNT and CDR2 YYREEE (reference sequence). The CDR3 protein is CASSPGLAAGVEQYF. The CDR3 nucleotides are TGTGCCAGCAGCCCGGGGCTAGCGGCTGGGGTCGAGCAGTACTTC.

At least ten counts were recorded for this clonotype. The CDR3 is CASSLGTREKLFF. The DNA for the CDR3 is TGTGCCAGCAGCTTAGGTACGAGAGAAAAACTGTTTTTT. This chain links TRBV7-9 with TRBJ1-4, with no clear D. V was cut by 1 base and J by 8 bases, with 8 bases left in between. The CDR3 spans 13 residues. Germline CDR1 is SEHNR and CDR2 is FQNEAQ (reference sequence).

The CDR3 sequence is CASSWTSLETQYF. The DNA for the CDR3 is TGTGCCAGCAGCTGGACTAGCTTGGAGACCCAGTACTTC. The rearrangement joins TRBV27 to TRBJ2-5; 8 nucleotides line up with TRBD2. The V gene's germline CDR1 is MNHEY and CDR2 SMNVEV (reference sequence). This CDR3 region has 13 residues. V shed 6 bases and J 5 bases; nucleotides not matched to a gene: 5.

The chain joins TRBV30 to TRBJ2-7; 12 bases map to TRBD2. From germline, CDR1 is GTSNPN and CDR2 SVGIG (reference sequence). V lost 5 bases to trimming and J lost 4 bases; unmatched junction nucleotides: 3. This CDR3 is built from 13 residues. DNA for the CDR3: TGTGCCTGGTCGGGACTAGCGGGTTACGAGCAGTACTTC. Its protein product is CAWSGLAGYEQYF.

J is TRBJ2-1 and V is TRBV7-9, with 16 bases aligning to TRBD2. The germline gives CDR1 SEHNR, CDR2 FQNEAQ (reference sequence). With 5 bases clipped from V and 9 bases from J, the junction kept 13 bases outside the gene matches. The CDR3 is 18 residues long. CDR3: CASSLPILGTSGRGEQFF. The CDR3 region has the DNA TGTGCCAGCAGCCTCCCAATACTCGGGACTAGCGGGAGGGGTGAGCAGTTCTTC.

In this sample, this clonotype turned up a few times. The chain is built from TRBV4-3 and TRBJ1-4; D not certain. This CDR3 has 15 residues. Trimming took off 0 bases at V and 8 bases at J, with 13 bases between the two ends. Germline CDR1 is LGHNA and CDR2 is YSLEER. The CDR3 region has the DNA TGCGCCAGCAGCCAAGAATTGGGCTTGAGGGAAAAACTGTTTTTT. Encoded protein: CASSQELGLREKLFF.

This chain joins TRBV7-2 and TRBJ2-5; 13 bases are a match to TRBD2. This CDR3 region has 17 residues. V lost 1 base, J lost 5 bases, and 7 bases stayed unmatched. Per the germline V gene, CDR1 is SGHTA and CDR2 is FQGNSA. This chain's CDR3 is CASSLELAGGPGETQYF. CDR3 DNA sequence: TGTGCCAGCAGCTTAGAACTAGCGGGGGGGCCGGGGGAGACCCAGTACTTC.

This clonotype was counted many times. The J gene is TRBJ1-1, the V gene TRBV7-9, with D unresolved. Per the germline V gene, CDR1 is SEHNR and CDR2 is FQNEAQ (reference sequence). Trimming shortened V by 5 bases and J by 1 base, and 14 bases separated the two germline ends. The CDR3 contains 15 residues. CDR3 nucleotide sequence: TGTGCCAGCAGCGCCCGCACCCCCAAGAACACTGAAGCTTTCTTT. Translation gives CASSARTPKNTEAFF.

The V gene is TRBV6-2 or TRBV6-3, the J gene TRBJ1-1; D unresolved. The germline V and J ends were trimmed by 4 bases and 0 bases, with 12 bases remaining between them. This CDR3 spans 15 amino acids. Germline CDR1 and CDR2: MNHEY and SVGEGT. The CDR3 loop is CASSLSGFMNTEAFF. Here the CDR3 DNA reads TGTGCCAGCAGTTTATCGGGGTTTATGAACACTGAAGCTTTCTTT.

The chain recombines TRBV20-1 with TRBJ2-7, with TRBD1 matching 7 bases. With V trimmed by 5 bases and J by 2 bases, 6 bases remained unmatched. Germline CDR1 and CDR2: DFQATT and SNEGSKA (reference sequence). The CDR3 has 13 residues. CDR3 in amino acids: CSARDSSTYEQYF. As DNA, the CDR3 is TGCAGTGCTCGGGACAGCTCGACCTACGAGCAGTACTTC.

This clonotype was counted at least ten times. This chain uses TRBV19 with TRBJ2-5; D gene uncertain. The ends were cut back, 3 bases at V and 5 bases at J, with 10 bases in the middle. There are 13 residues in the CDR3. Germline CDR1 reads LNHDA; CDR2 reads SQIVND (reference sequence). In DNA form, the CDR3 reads TGTGCCAGTAGTATTCCCAGCACCGAGACCCAGTACTTC. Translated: CASSIPSTETQYF.

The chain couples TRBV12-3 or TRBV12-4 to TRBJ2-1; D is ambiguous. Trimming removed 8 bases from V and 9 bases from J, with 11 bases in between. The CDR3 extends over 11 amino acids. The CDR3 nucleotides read TGTGCCAGCGAGACTGTCAGTGAGCAGTTCTTC. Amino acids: CASETVSEQFF.

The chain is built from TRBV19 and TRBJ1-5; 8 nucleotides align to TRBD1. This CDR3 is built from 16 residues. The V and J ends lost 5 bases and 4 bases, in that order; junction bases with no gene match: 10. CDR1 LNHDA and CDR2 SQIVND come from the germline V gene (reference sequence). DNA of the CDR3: TGTGCCAGTAGTTATGGCAGGGGGCTTGAAAATCAGCCCCAGCATTTT. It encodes CASSYGRGLENQPQHF.

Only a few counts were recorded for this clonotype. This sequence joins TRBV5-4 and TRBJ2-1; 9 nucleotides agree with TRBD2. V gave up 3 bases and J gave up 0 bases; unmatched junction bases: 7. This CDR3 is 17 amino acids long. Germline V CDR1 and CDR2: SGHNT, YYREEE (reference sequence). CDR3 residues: CASSWDGLASSYNEQFF. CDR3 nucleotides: TGTGCCAGCAGCTGGGATGGACTAGCGAGCTCCTACAATGAGCAGTTCTTC.

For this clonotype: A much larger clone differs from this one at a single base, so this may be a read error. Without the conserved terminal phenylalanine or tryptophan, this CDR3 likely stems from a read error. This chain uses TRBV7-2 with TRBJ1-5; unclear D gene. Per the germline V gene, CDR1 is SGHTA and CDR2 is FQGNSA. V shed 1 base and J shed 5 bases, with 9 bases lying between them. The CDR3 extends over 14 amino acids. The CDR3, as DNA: TGTGCCAGCAGCTTAGTATCGGGCGATCAGCCCCAGCATTCT. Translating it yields CASSLVSGDQPQHS.

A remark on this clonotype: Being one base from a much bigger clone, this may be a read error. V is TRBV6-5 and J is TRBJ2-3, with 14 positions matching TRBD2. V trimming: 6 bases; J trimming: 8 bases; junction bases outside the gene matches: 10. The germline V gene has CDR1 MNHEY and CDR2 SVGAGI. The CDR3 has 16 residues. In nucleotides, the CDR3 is TGTGCCAGCAGGATTGGGACTAGCGGGAGTTCGGGTACGCAGTATTTT. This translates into CASRIGTSGSSGTQYF.

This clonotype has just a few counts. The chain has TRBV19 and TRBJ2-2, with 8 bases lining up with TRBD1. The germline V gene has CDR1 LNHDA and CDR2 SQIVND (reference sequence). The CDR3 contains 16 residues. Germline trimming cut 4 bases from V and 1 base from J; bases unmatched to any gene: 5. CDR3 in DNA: TGTGCCAGTAGTACCACCGGGACAGGGAACACCGGGGAGCTGTTTTTT. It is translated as CASSTTGTGNTGELFF.

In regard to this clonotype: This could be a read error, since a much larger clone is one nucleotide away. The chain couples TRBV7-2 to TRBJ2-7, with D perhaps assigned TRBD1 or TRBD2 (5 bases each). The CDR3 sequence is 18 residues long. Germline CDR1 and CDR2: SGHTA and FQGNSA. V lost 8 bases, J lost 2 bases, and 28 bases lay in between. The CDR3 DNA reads TGTGCCAGCCGGTCCGGGTTGGGGGAGTCGCAGGACCCCTACGAGCAGTACTTC. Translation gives CASRSGLGESQDPYEQYF.

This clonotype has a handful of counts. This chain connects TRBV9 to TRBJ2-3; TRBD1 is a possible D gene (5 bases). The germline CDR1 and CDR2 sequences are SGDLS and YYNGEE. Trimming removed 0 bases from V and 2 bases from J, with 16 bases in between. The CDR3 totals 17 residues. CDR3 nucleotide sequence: TGTGCCAGCAGCGTAGCTACTCAGGGATTTATCACAGATACGCAGTATTTT. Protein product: CASSVATQGFITDTQYF. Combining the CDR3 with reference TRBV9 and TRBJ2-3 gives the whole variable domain DSGVTQTPKHLITATGQRVTLRCSPRSGDLSVYWYQQSLDQGLQFLIQYYNGEERAKGNILERFSAQQFPDLHSELNLSSLELGDSALYFCASSVATQGFITDTQYFGPGTRLTVL.

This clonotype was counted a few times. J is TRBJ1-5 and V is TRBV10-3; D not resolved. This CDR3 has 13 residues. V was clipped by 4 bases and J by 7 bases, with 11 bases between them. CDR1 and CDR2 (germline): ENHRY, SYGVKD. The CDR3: CAISVGGGQPQHF. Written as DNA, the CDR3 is TGTGCCATCAGTGTGGGTGGAGGCCAGCCCCAGCATTTT.

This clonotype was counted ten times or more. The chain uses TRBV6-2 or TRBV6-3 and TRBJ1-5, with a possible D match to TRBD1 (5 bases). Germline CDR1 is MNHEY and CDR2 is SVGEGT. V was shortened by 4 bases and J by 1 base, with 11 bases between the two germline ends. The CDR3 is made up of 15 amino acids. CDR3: CASSSDSSSNQPQHF. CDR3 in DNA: TGTGCCAGCAGTTCAGACAGTTCCAGCAATCAGCCCCAGCATTTT.

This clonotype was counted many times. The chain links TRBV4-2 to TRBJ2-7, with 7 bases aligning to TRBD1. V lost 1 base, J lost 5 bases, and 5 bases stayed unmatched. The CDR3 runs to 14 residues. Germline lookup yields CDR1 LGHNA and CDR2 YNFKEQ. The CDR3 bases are TGTGCCAGCAGCCAAGTAACAGGGGTTGACGAGCAGTACTTC. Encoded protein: CASSQVTGVDEQYF.

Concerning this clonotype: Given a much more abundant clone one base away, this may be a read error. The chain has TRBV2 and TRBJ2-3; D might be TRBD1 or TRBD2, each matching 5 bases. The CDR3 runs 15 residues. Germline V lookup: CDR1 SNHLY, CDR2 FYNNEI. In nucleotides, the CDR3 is TGTACCAGCAGGCCGGGACCCCTCGGTACAGATACGCAGTATTTT. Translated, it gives CTSRPGPLGTDTQYF.

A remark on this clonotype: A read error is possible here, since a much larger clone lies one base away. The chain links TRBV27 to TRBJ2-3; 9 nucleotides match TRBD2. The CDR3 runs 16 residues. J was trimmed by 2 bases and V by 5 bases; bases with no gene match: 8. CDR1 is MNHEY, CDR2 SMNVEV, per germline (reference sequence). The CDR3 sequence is CASSLIAGVATDTQYF. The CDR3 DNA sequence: TGTGCCAGCAGTCTCATAGCGGGGGTGGCCACAGATACGCAGTATTTT.

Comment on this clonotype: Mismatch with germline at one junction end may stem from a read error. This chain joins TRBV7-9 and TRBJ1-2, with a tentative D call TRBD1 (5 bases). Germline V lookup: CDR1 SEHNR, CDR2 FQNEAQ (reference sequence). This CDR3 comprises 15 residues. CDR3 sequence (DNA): TGTGCCAGCAGCCTGGCCCCGGGGGGTAACTATGGCTGCACCTTC. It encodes CASSLAPGGNYGCTF.

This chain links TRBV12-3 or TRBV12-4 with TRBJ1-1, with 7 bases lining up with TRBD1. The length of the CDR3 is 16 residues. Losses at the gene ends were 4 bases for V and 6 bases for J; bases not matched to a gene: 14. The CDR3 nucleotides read TGTGCCAGCAGTTCTGGGGACAGCCTTTCCTCCGCTGAAGCTTTCTTT. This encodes CASSSGDSLSSAEAFF.

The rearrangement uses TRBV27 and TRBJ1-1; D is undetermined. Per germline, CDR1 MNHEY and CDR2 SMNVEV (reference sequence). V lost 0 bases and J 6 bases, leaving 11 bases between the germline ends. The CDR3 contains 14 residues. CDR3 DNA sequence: TGTGCCAGCAGTTTATCGGTATCTGGGCCTGAAGCTTTCTTT. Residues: CASSLSVSGPEAFF.

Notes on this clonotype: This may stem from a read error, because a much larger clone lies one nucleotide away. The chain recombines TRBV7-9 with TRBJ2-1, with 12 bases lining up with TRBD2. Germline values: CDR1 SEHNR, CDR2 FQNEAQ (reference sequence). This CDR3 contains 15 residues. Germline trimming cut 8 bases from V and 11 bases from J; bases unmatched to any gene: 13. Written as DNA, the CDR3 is TGTGCCAGCGCCGGACTAGCGGGGAGTTTGGATAAGCAGTTCTTC. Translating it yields CASAGLAGSLDKQFF.

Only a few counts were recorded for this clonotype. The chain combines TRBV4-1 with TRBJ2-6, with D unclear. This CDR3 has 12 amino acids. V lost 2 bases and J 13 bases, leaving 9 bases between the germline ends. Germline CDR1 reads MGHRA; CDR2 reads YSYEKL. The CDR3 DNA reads TGCGCCAGCAGCCAATCGCCCCCTGTCCTGACTTTC. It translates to CASSQSPPVLTF.

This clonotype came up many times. The CDR3 DNA reads as TGTGCCAGCAGCCAATATAATAGCAATCAGCCCCAGCATTTT. This encodes CASSQYNSNQPQHF. The chain has TRBV6-5 and TRBJ1-5; D call uncertain. V gave up 6 bases and J gave up 0 bases, with 9 bases separating them. CDR1 MNHEY and CDR2 SVGAGI come from the germline V gene. This CDR3 has 14 amino acids.